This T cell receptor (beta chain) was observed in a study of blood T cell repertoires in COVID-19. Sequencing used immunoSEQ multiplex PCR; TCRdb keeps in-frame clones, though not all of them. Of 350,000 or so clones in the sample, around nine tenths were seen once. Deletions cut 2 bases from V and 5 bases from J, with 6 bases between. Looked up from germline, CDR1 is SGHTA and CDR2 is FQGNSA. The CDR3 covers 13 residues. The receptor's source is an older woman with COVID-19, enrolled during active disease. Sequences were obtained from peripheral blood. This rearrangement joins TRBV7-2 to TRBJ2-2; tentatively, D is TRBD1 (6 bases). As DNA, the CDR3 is TGTGCCAGCAGCTTACAGGGGACCGGGGAGCTGTTTTTT. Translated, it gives CASSLQGTGELFF.